This TCR beta chain was captured by sequencing in a study of STAT3 mutations in large granular lymphocyte leukemia. Details on this clone: Its specificity is unknown.

This CDR3 spans 16 amino acids. The germline V gene encodes CDR1 SGHRS and CDR2 YFSETQ. V shed 2 bases and J 8 bases; nucleotides not matched to a gene: 9. The study's findings and limits: At least one immunodominant TCR beta clonotype appeared in every T-cell large granular lymphocyte leukemia patient. No sample exists from the first appearance of each clone.

The protocol was immunoSEQ multiplex PCR, while the TCRdb copy is restricted to in-frame clones and leaves out a portion. The sample lists 35,000 or so clones, more than 70% occurring once. The TCR comes from a human donor with T large granular lymphocyte leukemia. Some clones in this sample may be carry-over from other donors' samples. The rearrangement joins TRBV5-1 to TRBJ2-1; 11 bases map to TRBD1. Sequencing was done on a sample of PBMCs. The CDR3 sequence: CASSLERTGGFDEQFF. The DNA for the CDR3 is TGCGCCAGCAGCTTAGAACGGACAGGGGGCTTCGATGAGCAGTTCTTC.